This TCR beta chain originates from a study of T cell responses to AZD1222 COVID-19 vaccine. Libraries were prepared by immunoSEQ multiplex PCR; TCRdb keeps only in-frame clonotypes and omits some of them. The repertoire holds approximately 130,000 clones, with 80% to 95% as singletons. General study points: Recipients of two AZD1222 doses showed rising Spike-specific TCR breadth and depth. Reports indicate that nearly half of spike-specific TCRs are directed at unmutated variant regions. Sampling captured repertoires only after the peak T cell response.

V was shortened by 0 bases and J by 2 bases, with 6 bases between the two germline ends. This CDR3 has 13 residues. The V gene's germline CDR1 is SGHRS and CDR2 YFSETQ. The sample holds one count of this clone. The antigen is unknown. The receptor comes from an adult in good health. The specimen was peripheral blood, collected on day 0 of AZD1222 vaccination. The chain links TRBV5-1 to TRBJ2-7; D not resolved. CDR3 region: CASSLGPTYEQYF. DNA for the CDR3: TGCGCCAGCAGCTTGGGTCCTACCTACGAGCAGTACTTC.